This passage covers 18 T cell receptor beta chains from one sample sequenced in a study of response to subunit inactivated influenza vaccine. TCRdb used MiXCR to reprocess the RT-PCR reads, holding one entry per CDR3 protein. The sample lists hundreds of thousands of distinct CDR3 sequences; about 12% were seen once. Sequencing was performed on PBMCs from blood, taken on the day of vaccination. The receptors were gathered from a man aged 45 to 65 who received an inactivated influenza vaccine.

There are a few counts of this clonotype. The rearrangement joins TRBV4-2 to TRBJ2-3, with a weak D call TRBD1 (7 bases). V lost 0 bases, J lost 1 base, and 14 bases lay in between. This CDR3 comprises 17 residues. Germline-derived CDR1 and CDR2 are LGHNA and YNFKEQ. The CDR3 DNA sequence: TGTGCCAGCAGCCAAGAGGGAACAGGGGAGGGCACAGATACGCAGTATTTT. Translation gives CASSQEGTGEGTDTQYF.

As DNA, the CDR3 is TGTGCCAGCAGCCCTCGTTTCACCATGAACACTGAAGCTTTCTTT. As protein: CASSPRFTMNTEAFF. The genes are TRBV14 and TRBJ1-1; D gene ambiguous. Between the trimmed V and J ends, which lost 4 bases and 0 bases, there was a span of 12 bases. This CDR3 has 15 amino acids. Germline values: CDR1 SGHDN, CDR2 FVKESK.

In its sample, this clonotype was seen many times. The CDR3 region is CASSQGVAGGPDTGELFF. The CDR3 bases are TGCGCCAGCAGCCAAGGGGTAGCGGGAGGGCCTGACACCGGGGAGCTGTTTTTT. The chain carries TRBV4-3 and TRBJ2-2; 11 bases are shared with TRBD2. This CDR3 comprises 18 residues. With V trimmed by 1 base and J by 3 bases, 7 bases remained unmatched. Looked up from germline, CDR1 is LGHNA and CDR2 is YSLEER.

V and J are TRBV12-3 or TRBV12-4 and TRBJ2-7, with D unclear. V was cut by 3 bases and J by 8 bases, with 14 bases left in between. This CDR3 comprises 13 residues. This CDR3 is CASSFAVSTQQYF. The CDR3 bases are TGTGCCAGCAGTTTTGCGGTTTCTACGCAGCAGTACTTC.

This clonotype has more than one count but fewer than ten. The rearrangement uses TRBV5-1 and TRBJ1-3; TRBD1 aligns across 12 bases. The CDR3 length is 18 residues. Germline V gene data show CDR1 as SGHRS and CDR2 as YFSETQ. Trimming took 4 bases from V and 2 from J; bases not matched to a gene: 10. The CDR3 nucleotides are TGCGCCAGCAGCGAGCAGGGACAGGGGGCTTACGCTGGAAACACCATATATTTT. Protein sequence: CASSEQGQGAYAGNTIYF.

V usage is TRBV28 and J usage is TRBJ2-7, with D tentatively TRBD2 (6 bases). The CDR3 length is 12 residues. Germline CDR1 is MDHEN and CDR2 is SYDVKM. The germline V and J ends were trimmed by 7 bases and 5 bases, with 12 bases remaining between them. The chain's CDR3 is CASNSGFDEQYF. The CDR3 region has the DNA TGTGCCAGCAACAGCGGGTTCGACGAGCAGTACTTC.

In this sample, this clonotype turned up a few times. This chain connects TRBV4-3 to TRBJ2-3; 8 positions agree with TRBD2. Germline CDR1 reads LGHNA; CDR2 reads YSLEER. The CDR3 runs to 16 residues. Trimming removed 4 bases from V and 0 bases from J; junction bases left unmatched: 6. CDR3: CASSPGGGPSTDTQYF. CDR3 DNA: TGCGCCAGCAGCCCCGGGGGGGGGCCAAGCACAGATACGCAGTATTTT.

This clonotype was observed a handful of times. CDR3 in amino acids: CASSYDGQAYSNQPQHF. In nucleotides, the CDR3 is TGTGCCAGCAGTTACGATGGACAGGCTTACAGCAATCAGCCCCAGCATTTT. V and J are TRBV6-2 or TRBV6-3 and TRBJ1-5; TRBD1 aligns across 7 bases. This CDR3 is 17 amino acids long. Germline-derived CDR1 and CDR2 are MNHEY and SVGEGT. The ends lost 2 bases at V and 1 base at J; junction bases unmatched: 8.

This clonotype was seen a few times. The chain joins TRBV27 to TRBJ2-6; D might be TRBD1 (6 bases). Trimming stripped 5 bases from V and 3 bases from J, with 14 bases between. Germline V gene lookup returns CDR1 MNHEY and CDR2 SMNVEV (reference sequence). This CDR3 contains 16 residues. For the CDR3, the DNA is TGTGCCAGCAGTCTCCAACAGGGCAATGGGGCCAACGTCCTGACTTTC. Protein sequence: CASSLQQGNGANVLTF.

The chain uses TRBV5-1 and TRBJ1-1, with D maybe TRBD1 (5 bases). V was cut by 2 bases and J by 4 bases, with 15 bases left in between. CDR1 is SGHRS and CDR2 is YFSETQ in the germline V gene. This CDR3 is built from 15 residues. DNA of the CDR3: TGCGCCAGCAGCTTCTCCGACTCAGGGTCCACTGAAGCTTTCTTT. This codes for CASSFSDSGSTEAFF.

The V and J genes are TRBV6-1 and TRBJ2-4, with TRBD2 identical over 12 bases. Germline CDR1 MNHNS, CDR2 SASEGT. This CDR3 spans 17 amino acids. V dropped 5 bases and J dropped 0; count of bases not matched to a gene: 5. In nucleotides, the CDR3 is TGTGCCAGCAGTCAACTAGCGGGAGGCCTAGCCAAAAACATTCAGTACTTC. This translates into CASSQLAGGLAKNIQYF.

The chain joins TRBV5-1 to TRBJ2-7, with 10 bases that match TRBD1. V was clipped by 4 bases and J by 2 bases; unmatched bases: 6. CDR1 and CDR2 from the germline V gene are SGHRS and YFSETQ. This CDR3 has 15 residues. CDR3 nucleotide sequence: TGCGCCAGCAGCGAACGGACAGGGGGGCCCTACGAGCAGTACTTC. Translation gives CASSERTGGPYEQYF.

The chain couples TRBV24-1 to TRBJ2-2; 10 bases fit TRBD1. CDR3 size: 18 residues. Losses at the gene ends were 3 bases for V and 3 bases for J; bases not matched to a gene: 9. Germline V gives CDR1 KGHDR, CDR2 SFDVKD. The CDR3 sequence: CATSDGPGTGDYTGELFF. The DNA for the CDR3 is TGTGCCACCAGTGATGGGCCCGGGACAGGGGACTACACCGGGGAGCTGTTTTTT.

The J gene is TRBJ2-5, the V gene TRBV20-1; D is undetermined. The V end lost 4 bases, the J end lost 5 bases, and 17 bases lay between the germline ends. Germline V CDR1 and CDR2: DFQATT, SNEGSKA (reference sequence). The CDR3 covers 14 residues. In nucleotides, the CDR3 is TGCAGTGCTAATAGGTTAGGTGTTTTGGAGACCCAGTACTTC. Residues: CSANRLGVLETQYF.

This clonotype appeared many times. DNA of the CDR3: TGTGCCAGCAGCCAAGGCCCGGGGAGGAACACTGAAGCTTTCTTT. It specifies CASSQGPGRNTEAFF. The gene calls are TRBV14 and TRBJ1-1; D call uncertain. Germline V gene sequence: CDR1 SGHDN, CDR2 FVKESK. CDR3 length: 15 residues. V shed 1 base and J shed 1 base, with 10 bases lying between them.

This rearrangement joins TRBV7-6 to TRBJ2-7; TRBD2 aligns across 12 bases. V dropped 5 bases and J dropped 2; count of bases not matched to a gene: 7. This CDR3 spans 16 amino acids. Germline values: CDR1 SGHVS, CDR2 FNYEAQ. CDR3 bases: TGTGCCAGCAGCCTCCAGACTAGCGGGGGCCCCTACGAGCAGTACTTC. As protein: CASSLQTSGGPYEQYF. The variable domain in full, with the rest retrieved from reference TRBV7-6 and TRBJ2-7, is GAGVSQSPRYKVTKRGQDVALRCDPISGHVSLYWYRQALGQGPEFLTYFNYEAQQDKSGLPNDRFSAERPEGSISTLTIQRTEQRDSAMYRCASSLQTSGGPYEQYFGPGTRLTVT.

This clonotype appeared a single time. The chain's CDR3 is CASKRGSTGELFF. The CDR3 nucleotides are TGTGCCAGCAAACGGGGATCCACCGGGGAGCTGTTTTTT. This rearrangement joins TRBV7-3 to TRBJ2-2; tentative D call: TRBD2 (5 bases). The V gene lost 7 bases and the J gene lost 4 bases, with 10 bases spanning the gap. Germline V gene data show CDR1 as SGHTA and CDR2 as FQGTGA. This CDR3 contains 13 residues.

This clonotype has ten or more counts. V usage is TRBV20-1 and J usage is TRBJ2-5, with 7 positions matching TRBD1. Germline V lookup: CDR1 DFQATT, CDR2 SNEGSKA (reference sequence). After removal of 6 bases from V and 2 bases from J, the junction contained 6 bases not matched to a gene. The CDR3 has 13 residues. CDR3 in amino acids: CSAPRTGQETQYF. The CDR3 DNA reads as TGCAGTGCACCCAGGACAGGACAAGAGACCCAGTACTTC.